Each of the 28 T cell receptor beta chains below was sequenced from the same sample in a study of blood T cell repertoires in COVID-19. Produced via immunoSEQ multiplex PCR; TCRdb's table is partial and in-frame only. The profile shows about 250,000 clones, roughly 85% of them singletons. Source material: peripheral blood. The receptors originated from a man aged 45 to 65 with active or convalescent COVID-19.

The chain has TRBV28 and TRBJ1-5, with TRBD1 identical over 7 bases. The germline gives CDR1 MDHEN, CDR2 SYDVKM. The V gene end was trimmed by 3 bases and the J gene end by 5 bases; junction bases not matched to a gene: 7. The CDR3 runs to 15 residues. The CDR3: CASSFRQGNYQPQHF. The CDR3 nucleotides read TGTGCCAGCAGTTTCCGACAGGGTAATTATCAGCCCCAGCATTTT.

The chain combines TRBV30 with TRBJ1-1; 9 bases agree with TRBD1. J gave up 10 bases and V 5 bases, and 8 bases lay outside the gene matches. CDR3 length: 12 residues. Germline CDR1 is GTSNPN and CDR2 is SVGIG (reference sequence). DNA of the CDR3: TGTGCCTGGGTAACACAGGGGGCGTTAGCTTTCTTT. Translated: CAWVTQGALAFF.

The rearrangement joins TRBV6-5 to TRBJ1-1; TRBD1 aligns across 8 bases. Germline CDR1 is MNHEY and CDR2 is SVGAGI. The CDR3 spans 15 residues. Losses at the gene ends were 6 bases for V and 1 base for J; bases not matched to a gene: 7. The CDR3: CASSLGQAGNTEAFF. CDR3 nucleotide sequence: TGTGCCAGCAGCTTGGGACAGGCTGGGAACACTGAAGCTTTCTTT.

The gene calls are TRBV6-5 and TRBJ2-7, with D possibly TRBD1 on 5 matching bases. Germline values: CDR1 MNHEY, CDR2 SVGAGI. The germline V and J ends were trimmed by 0 bases and 8 bases, with 11 bases remaining between them. This CDR3 comprises 13 residues. In DNA, the CDR3 is TGTGCCAGCAGTTACTCGGGGCAAGTACAGCAGTACTTC. This codes for CASSYSGQVQQYF.

This clone was seen just once. The rearrangement joins TRBV24-1 to TRBJ1-2; TRBD1 aligns across 7 bases. Germline CDR1 is KGHDR and CDR2 is SFDVKD. V dropped 2 bases and J dropped 3; count of bases not matched to a gene: 5. The CDR3 sequence is 15 residues long. CDR3 bases: TGTGCCACCAGTGATTCCCCAGGGGGAGACTATGGCTACACCTTC. Its protein product is CATSDSPGGDYGYTF.

This chain connects TRBV5-6 to TRBJ2-6, with D unclear. V gave up 1 base and J gave up 4 bases, with 9 bases separating them. Germline V CDR1 and CDR2: SGHDT, YYEEEE. This CDR3 is built from 15 residues. The CDR3 DNA follows: TGTGCCAGCAGCTTGATGGCGGCCGGGGCCAACGTCCTGACTTTC. It yields the protein CASSLMAAGANVLTF.

V is TRBV18 and J is TRBJ1-1; weak D call: TRBD1 (5 bases). Deletions cut 0 bases from V and 6 bases from J, with 11 bases between. Germline V CDR1 and CDR2: KGHSH, LQKENI. This CDR3 comprises 14 residues. The CDR3 sequence is CASSPPGRAAEAFF. Here the CDR3 DNA reads TGTGCCAGCTCACCACCGGGCAGGGCGGCTGAAGCTTTCTTT.

This chain joins TRBV27 and TRBJ1-6; weak D call: TRBD1 (6 bases). V was clipped by 5 bases and J by 10 bases, with 15 bases between them. Germline V CDR1 and CDR2: MNHEY, SMNVEV (reference sequence). This CDR3 region has 14 residues. As DNA, the CDR3 is TGTGCCAGCAGTCCCCGAACAGGGAGATCACCCCTCCACTTT. Residues: CASSPRTGRSPLHF.

The V gene is TRBV7-2, the J gene TRBJ2-7; TRBD1 aligns across 8 bases. The length of the CDR3 is 15 residues. Germline loops: CDR1 SGHTA, CDR2 FQGNSA. Trimming at V came to 5 bases and at J to 3 bases, leaving 9 bases not matched to a gene. The CDR3 DNA is TGTGCCAGCAGCCCCGACAGGGGATCCATCTACGAGCAGTACTTC. It codes for CASSPDRGSIYEQYF.

This clone was recorded once. The chain joins TRBV3-1 (or the pseudogene TRBV3-2) to TRBJ1-2; the match to TRBD1 covers 9 bases. J was trimmed by 8 bases and V by 4 bases; bases with no gene match: 5. Germline CDR1 is LGHDT and CDR2 is YNNKEL (reference sequence). CDR3 length: 13 residues. CDR3 in DNA: TGTGCCAGCAGCCCTGGGACAGGGCCCGGCTACACCTTC. Its protein product is CASSPGTGPGYTF.

The J gene is TRBJ1-3, the V gene TRBV30, with D unclear. Germline V lookup: CDR1 GTSNPN, CDR2 SVGIG (reference sequence). This CDR3 contains 14 residues. Trimming removed 7 bases at V and 0 bases at J, with 13 bases between. The CDR3 nucleotides are TGTGCCTTCCTTCTGGCCTCCTCTGGAAACACCATATATTTT. This sequence encodes CAFLLASSGNTIYF.

This chain uses TRBV5-1 with TRBJ2-3, with TRBD1 as a possible D gene (5 bases). The CDR3 consists of 17 residues. The germline CDR1 and CDR2 sequences are SGHRS and YFSETQ. V lost 4 bases and J 0 bases, leaving 18 bases between the germline ends. Here the CDR3 DNA reads TGCGCCAGCAGCCGCGCGACCTCCAGGGTTAGCACAGATACGCAGTATTTT. It is translated as CASSRATSRVSTDTQYF.

V and J are TRBV7-2 and TRBJ2-1, with D unclear. There are 14 residues in the CDR3. The V gene lost 8 bases and the J gene lost 0 bases, with 11 bases spanning the gap. Germline CDR1 SGHTA, CDR2 FQGNSA. The CDR3 protein is CASSQRGSYNEQFF. DNA of the CDR3: TGTGCCAGCTCCCAGCGAGGCTCCTACAATGAGCAGTTCTTC. Full variable domain (remainder filled in from reference TRBV7-2 and TRBJ2-1): GAGVSQSPSNKVTEKGKDVELRCDPISGHTALYWYRQSLGQGLEFLIYFQGNSAPDKSGLPSDRFSAERTGGSVSTLTIQRTQQEDSAVYLCASSQRGSYNEQFFGPGTRLTVL.

The chain has TRBV27 and TRBJ1-5; 7 nucleotides align to TRBD1. The J segment lost 7 bases and the V segment lost 8 bases, leaving 11 bases of the junction unmatched. This CDR3 comprises 14 residues. Germline-derived CDR1 and CDR2 are MNHEY and SMNVEV (reference sequence). The CDR3 nucleotides read TGTGCCAGCTCATCCGACAGGGAAAGGCAGCCCCAGCATTTT. It codes for CASSSDRERQPQHF.

V and J are TRBV5-5 and TRBJ1-2; weak D call: TRBD1 (6 bases). The V end was cut by 3 bases, the J end by 2 bases, with 17 bases between. Germline V gene data show CDR1 as SGHKS and CDR2 as YYEKEE (reference sequence). The CDR3 contains 16 residues. CDR3 sequence reads: CASSSAGGSLNYGYTF. The CDR3 DNA reads TGTGCCAGCAGCTCGGCGGGGGGCAGCCTCAACTATGGCTACACCTTC.

The rearrangement links TRBV4-2 to TRBJ2-3; D ambiguous. The V gene's germline CDR1 is LGHNA and CDR2 YNFKEQ. V dropped 2 bases and J dropped 5 bases, with 14 bases sitting between them. This CDR3 comprises 15 residues. The CDR3 is CASSQSVRSEDTQYF. In DNA form, the CDR3 reads TGTGCCAGCAGCCAATCAGTGCGAAGCGAAGATACGCAGTATTTT.

CDR3 protein: CASSPGAGGTSGNTIYF. CDR3 DNA: TGTGCCAGCTCACCAGGAGCAGGAGGGACCTCTGGAAACACCATATATTTT. The chain combines TRBV18 with TRBJ1-3, with D perhaps matching TRBD1 (5 bases). The CDR3 is made up of 17 amino acids. Trimming pared 2 bases from V and 0 bases from J, leaving 14 bases between. Germline V gene data show CDR1 as KGHSH and CDR2 as LQKENI.

The chain is built from TRBV30 and TRBJ2-3; 12 bases are a match to TRBD2. The CDR3 is 15 residues long. V shed 7 bases and J 2 bases; nucleotides not matched to a gene: 7. Germline-derived CDR1 and CDR2 are GTSNPN and SVGIG (reference sequence). The chain's CDR3 is CASLGTSGPTDTQYF. CDR3 bases: TGTGCCTCATTGGGGACTAGCGGGCCCACAGATACGCAGTATTTT.

The V gene is TRBV21-1, the J gene TRBJ1-5; the table's D call of TRBD1 was not tested on the DNA. TRBV21-1 is a pseudogene locus. The CDR3 length is 17 residues. CDR3 DNA sequence: TGTGCCAGCAGCAAAAGAGCGGACAGGTATAGCAATCAGCCCCAGCATTTT. This codes for CASSKRADRYSNQPQHF.

The chain couples TRBV10-3 to TRBJ2-7; D is ambiguous. The germline gives CDR1 ENHRY, CDR2 SYGVKD. Deletions cut 0 bases from V and 0 bases from J, with 12 bases between. The CDR3 is 16 residues long. The CDR3 DNA reads as TGTGCCATCAGTGAGTCGGTAAGCGCGAGCTCCTACGAGCAGTACTTC. Translated, it gives CAISESVSASSYEQYF.

This chain uses TRBV19 with TRBJ2-1, with D possibly TRBD2 on 6 matching bases. CDR1 is LNHDA, CDR2 SQIVND, per germline (reference sequence). The V end was cut by 0 bases, the J end by 2 bases, with 11 bases between. The CDR3 covers 16 residues. The chain's CDR3 is CASSIDFTGAYNEQFF. The CDR3 DNA is TGTGCCAGTAGTATAGATTTCACGGGAGCCTACAATGAGCAGTTCTTC. Full variable domain (missing parts from reference TRBV19 and TRBJ2-1): DGGITQSPKYLFRKEGQNVTLSCEQNLNHDAMYWYRQDPGQGLRLIYYSQIVNDFQKGDIAEGYSVSREKKESFPLTVTSAQKNPTAFYLCASSIDFTGAYNEQFFGPGTRLTVL.

This chain connects TRBV14 to TRBJ1-3; TRBD1 aligns across 7 bases. With V trimmed by 0 bases and J by 5 bases, 13 bases remained unmatched. This CDR3 comprises 18 residues. Germline V CDR1 and CDR2: SGHDN, FVKESK. Here the CDR3 reads CASSQDGGHRDRRNTIYF. The CDR3 DNA follows: TGTGCCAGCAGCCAAGATGGGGGGCACCGGGACAGACGAAACACCATATATTTT.

The chain employs TRBV9 and TRBJ2-1; TRBD2 agrees at 10 bases. CDR1 SGDLS and CDR2 YYNGEE come from the germline V gene. J was trimmed by 10 bases and V by 3 bases; bases with no gene match: 16. The CDR3 runs to 17 residues. Here the CDR3 reads CASSAGAGLAIGSEQFF. CDR3 DNA: TGTGCCAGCAGCGCGGGCGCGGGACTAGCGATCGGGTCGGAGCAGTTCTTC.

The J gene is TRBJ2-3, the V gene TRBV7-8, with 8 nucleotides matching TRBD2. Unmatched junction bases numbered 9, after V lost 1 base and J lost 0 bases. The CDR3 length is 18 residues. Germline loops: CDR1 SGHVS, CDR2 FQNEAQ. The DNA for the CDR3 is TGTGCCAGCAGCTTAGGTGCGTCTAGCGGGCGTAGCACAGATACGCAGTATTTT. Protein sequence: CASSLGASSGRSTDTQYF.

The CDR3 loop reads CASRGRREVGTGELFF. The CDR3 DNA reads TGCGCCAGCAGAGGGAGACGGGAGGTCGGCACCGGGGAGCTGTTTTTT. V gene TRBV4-1 combines with J gene TRBJ2-2; TRBD2 matches 7 bases. J gave up 4 bases and V 6 bases, and 11 bases lay outside the gene matches. The CDR3 consists of 16 residues. Germline V gives CDR1 MGHRA, CDR2 YSYEKL.

The chain joins TRBV15 to TRBJ2-7; 9 bases map to TRBD1. CDR1 LNHNV and CDR2 YYDKDF come from the germline V gene (reference sequence). V was pared by 0 bases and J by 6 bases, with 9 bases of the junction left unmatched. The CDR3 runs to 16 residues. The CDR3 reads CATSRDLVADRGEQYF. The CDR3 bases are TGTGCCACCAGCAGAGATCTGGTTGCGGACAGGGGCGAGCAGTACTTC.

In this sample, this clone turned up many times. The rearrangement joins TRBV28 to TRBJ1-2; perhaps TRBD1 as D (5 bases). Germline V CDR1 and CDR2: MDHEN, SYDVKM. V was trimmed by 5 bases and J by 5 bases, leaving 21 bases between them. The CDR3 runs 16 residues. The CDR3 spells CASSPGGERLGYGYTF. The CDR3 DNA reads TGTGCCAGCAGTCCCGGGGGGGAGCGATTGGGGTATGGCTACACCTTC.

This chain connects TRBV4-1 to TRBJ2-5; no definite D call. Germline lookup yields CDR1 MGHRA and CDR2 YSYEKL. The CDR3 has 13 residues. Trimming shortened V by 1 base and J by 2 bases, and 5 bases separated the two germline ends. The CDR3 spells CASSQGEQETQYF. CDR3 nucleotide sequence: TGCGCCAGCAGCCAAGGAGAACAAGAGACCCAGTACTTC.